Shown below are 17 T cell receptor beta chains from a single sample sequenced in a study of molecular identifiers for immune sequencing clone quantification. A single record per CDR3 protein comes from TCRdb applying MiXCR to the PCR reads. This table has 250,000 to 400,000 distinct CDR3 sequences, around a fifth appearing once. Sequencing used naive CD8+ T cells from blood, with Jurkat cell RNA spiked in. Subset reported: FACS-sorted CD8+CD4-CCR7+CD45RA+ naive T cells. The receptors were gathered from a human donor in good health. Some libraries in this study had Jurkat cell RNA spiked in.

Note on this clonotype: A much more abundant neighbour one base away suggests this may be a read error. This chain links TRBV7-6 with TRBJ2-3, with a possible D match to TRBD2 (5 bases). This CDR3 spans 16 amino acids. Trimming stripped 7 bases from V and 3 bases from J, with 20 bases between. Per the germline V gene, CDR1 is SGHVS and CDR2 is FNYEAQ. The CDR3 DNA sequence: TGTGCCAGCAACTACCCCTCGAGCGGACTTACAGATACGCAGTATTTT. Protein product: CASNYPSSGLTDTQYF.

This clonotype has a count of ten or more. J is TRBJ2-6 and V is TRBV28, with a possible D match to TRBD2 (5 bases). Trimming removed 6 bases at V and 1 base at J, with 10 bases between. This CDR3 is built from 15 residues. Germline V gives CDR1 MDHEN, CDR2 SYDVKM. CDR3 DNA: TGTGCCAGCAGATTCCGGGGATCTGGGGCCAACGTCCTGACTTTC. Protein: CASRFRGSGANVLTF.

This clonotype was counted at least ten times. The CDR3 DNA reads as TGTGCCAGCAGCTCGACGGGACACCAGTACTTC. This encodes CASSSTGHQYF. The genes are TRBV13 and TRBJ2-5, with a tentative D call TRBD1 (6 bases). Per germline, CDR1 PRHDT and CDR2 FYEKMQ (reference sequence). The CDR3 is 11 amino acids. V was shortened by 4 bases and J by 10 bases, with 10 bases between the two germline ends.

The chain couples TRBV6-2 or TRBV6-3 to TRBJ2-1, with 8 bases matching TRBD1. This CDR3 is built from 15 residues. Unmatched junction bases numbered 8, after V lost 3 bases and J lost 7 bases. CDR1 MNHEY and CDR2 SVGEGT come from the germline V gene. The CDR3 DNA sequence: TGTGCCAGCAGTTATGGCACGACAGGGGCTAATGAGCAGTTCTTC. It encodes CASSYGTTGANEQFF.

This clonotype was seen repeatedly, ten times or more. V is TRBV7-9 and J is TRBJ2-1; the match to TRBD2 covers 8 bases. V shed 1 base and J 3 bases; nucleotides not matched to a gene: 2. Germline CDR1 SEHNR, CDR2 FQNEAQ (reference sequence). The CDR3 totals 15 residues. The CDR3: CASSLERGGYNEQFF. CDR3 nucleotides: TGTGCCAGCAGCTTAGAACGGGGGGGCTACAATGAGCAGTTCTTC.

This chain joins TRBV3-1 and TRBJ2-7, with 13 bases matching TRBD2. Unmatched junction bases numbered 7, after V lost 4 bases and J lost 4 bases. CDR3 length equals 16 residues. Looked up from germline, CDR1 is LGHDT and CDR2 is YNNKEL (reference sequence). The CDR3 reads CASSPTGLAGVYEQYF. CDR3 DNA: TGTGCCAGCAGCCCCACCGGACTAGCGGGAGTTTACGAGCAGTACTTC.

Details on this clonotype: A much larger clone is a single base away; this may be a read error. The gene calls are TRBV28 and TRBJ2-7, with D uncertain. The CDR3 has 13 residues. The V gene's germline CDR1 is MDHEN and CDR2 SYDVKM. The CDR3 DNA sequence: TGTACCAGCAGTTTATACAGAGGACGCGAGCAGTACTTC. It specifies CTSSLYRGREQYF.

The table lists this clonotype with many counts. The J gene is TRBJ2-2, the V gene TRBV7-9; TRBD1 or TRBD2 may be the D gene (5 bases each). Trimming took off 5 bases at V and 6 bases at J, with 19 bases between the two ends. The germline V gene encodes CDR1 SEHNR and CDR2 FQNEAQ (reference sequence). The CDR3 length is 16 residues. The CDR3 bases are TGTGCCAGCAGCCACTCCTTCGGGGCAATATCCGGGGAGCTGTTTTTT. This gives the protein CASSHSFGAISGELFF.

This clonotype occurred once. The chain uses TRBV10-2 and TRBJ1-2; D might be TRBD1 (6 bases). There are 15 residues in the CDR3. Deletions cut 8 bases from V and 6 bases from J, with 22 bases between. Germline V gene lookup returns CDR1 WSHSY and CDR2 SAAADI. CDR3 residues: CASGGQGLLLDGYTF. The CDR3 DNA sequence: TGCGCCAGCGGGGGCCAGGGCCTCCTTTTGGATGGCTACACCTTC.

Points on this clonotype: A much larger clone is a single base away; this may be a read error. The V call is TRBV20-1, the J call TRBJ2-2; 12 bases align to TRBD2. The CDR3 consists of 15 residues. CDR1 and CDR2 (germline): DFQATT, SNEGSKA (reference sequence). The DNA of the CDR3 is TGCAGCTCAATGGCTAGCGGGAGGGGCACCGGGGAGCTGTTTTTT. This codes for CSSMASGRGTGELFF.

This clonotype was counted ten times or more. The chain couples TRBV7-6 to TRBJ2-3; TRBD1 might be the D (5 bases). With 2 bases removed from V and 4 bases from J, the gap between germline ends came to 13 bases. Germline values: CDR1 SGHVS, CDR2 FNYEAQ. The CDR3 has 15 amino acids. DNA for the CDR3: TGTGCCAGCAGCTTAAGTCGTAGGGGTGCAGATACGCAGTATTTT. Translation gives CASSLSRRGADTQYF.

The chain combines TRBV3-1 with TRBJ2-2; 8 bases align to TRBD2. CDR1 LGHDT and CDR2 YNNKEL come from the germline V gene (reference sequence). J was trimmed by 6 bases and V by 4 bases; bases with no gene match: 10. CDR3 size: 16 residues. The CDR3 region has the DNA TGTGCCAGCAGCCGACCGGGACTAGGGGCAGCCGGGGAGCTGTTTTTT. This codes for CASSRPGLGAAGELFF.

This clonotype was seen repeatedly, ten times or more. Written as DNA, the CDR3 is TGTGCCACCAGTCGAAGGACTAGCGGAGCCTACAATGAGCAGTTCTTC. Its protein product is CATSRRTSGAYNEQFF. The genes are TRBV24-1 and TRBJ2-1; 10 bases line up with TRBD2. Germline lookup yields CDR1 KGHDR and CDR2 SFDVKD. The V and J ends lost 6 bases and 2 bases, in that order; junction bases with no gene match: 6. This CDR3 has 16 amino acids.

This clonotype was counted at least ten times. The rearrangement joins TRBV6-5 to TRBJ2-7; no clear D. The CDR3 length is 14 residues. Germline-derived CDR1 and CDR2 are MNHEY and SVGAGI. V lost 2 bases to trimming and J lost 2 bases, with 10 bases between them. The CDR3 region is CASSYLSATYEQYF. CDR3 DNA sequence: TGTGCCAGCAGTTACCTGTCCGCAACCTACGAGCAGTACTTC.

Points on this clonotype: The junction does not match germline at one end; this may be a read error. In DNA form, the CDR3 reads TGTGCCAACAGCCACTCCGGGACAGGACGCTACGAGCAGTACTTC. This sequence encodes CANSHSGTGRYEQYF. The V call is TRBV11-2, the J call TRBJ2-7; 8 bases map to TRBD1. The germline gives CDR1 SGHAT, CDR2 FQNNGV. The CDR3 runs to 15 residues.

The J gene is TRBJ2-3, the V gene TRBV5-6; D not certain. Germline V gene sequence: CDR1 SGHDT, CDR2 YYEEEE. The CDR3 totals 13 residues. V was cut by 2 bases and J by 4 bases, with 8 bases left in between. The CDR3 sequence: CASSFEWADTQYF. In nucleotides, the CDR3 is TGTGCCAGCAGCTTTGAGTGGGCAGATACGCAGTATTTT.

This rearrangement joins TRBV6-5 to TRBJ2-1, with a tentative D call TRBD1 (6 bases). V lost 4 bases, J lost 5 bases, and 18 bases lay in between. The germline V gene has CDR1 MNHEY and CDR2 SVGAGI. The CDR3 consists of 16 residues. CDR3 residues: CASSFLPWGQDNEQFF. In DNA, the CDR3 is TGTGCCAGCAGTTTCCTCCCGTGGGGGCAGGACAATGAGCAGTTCTTC.